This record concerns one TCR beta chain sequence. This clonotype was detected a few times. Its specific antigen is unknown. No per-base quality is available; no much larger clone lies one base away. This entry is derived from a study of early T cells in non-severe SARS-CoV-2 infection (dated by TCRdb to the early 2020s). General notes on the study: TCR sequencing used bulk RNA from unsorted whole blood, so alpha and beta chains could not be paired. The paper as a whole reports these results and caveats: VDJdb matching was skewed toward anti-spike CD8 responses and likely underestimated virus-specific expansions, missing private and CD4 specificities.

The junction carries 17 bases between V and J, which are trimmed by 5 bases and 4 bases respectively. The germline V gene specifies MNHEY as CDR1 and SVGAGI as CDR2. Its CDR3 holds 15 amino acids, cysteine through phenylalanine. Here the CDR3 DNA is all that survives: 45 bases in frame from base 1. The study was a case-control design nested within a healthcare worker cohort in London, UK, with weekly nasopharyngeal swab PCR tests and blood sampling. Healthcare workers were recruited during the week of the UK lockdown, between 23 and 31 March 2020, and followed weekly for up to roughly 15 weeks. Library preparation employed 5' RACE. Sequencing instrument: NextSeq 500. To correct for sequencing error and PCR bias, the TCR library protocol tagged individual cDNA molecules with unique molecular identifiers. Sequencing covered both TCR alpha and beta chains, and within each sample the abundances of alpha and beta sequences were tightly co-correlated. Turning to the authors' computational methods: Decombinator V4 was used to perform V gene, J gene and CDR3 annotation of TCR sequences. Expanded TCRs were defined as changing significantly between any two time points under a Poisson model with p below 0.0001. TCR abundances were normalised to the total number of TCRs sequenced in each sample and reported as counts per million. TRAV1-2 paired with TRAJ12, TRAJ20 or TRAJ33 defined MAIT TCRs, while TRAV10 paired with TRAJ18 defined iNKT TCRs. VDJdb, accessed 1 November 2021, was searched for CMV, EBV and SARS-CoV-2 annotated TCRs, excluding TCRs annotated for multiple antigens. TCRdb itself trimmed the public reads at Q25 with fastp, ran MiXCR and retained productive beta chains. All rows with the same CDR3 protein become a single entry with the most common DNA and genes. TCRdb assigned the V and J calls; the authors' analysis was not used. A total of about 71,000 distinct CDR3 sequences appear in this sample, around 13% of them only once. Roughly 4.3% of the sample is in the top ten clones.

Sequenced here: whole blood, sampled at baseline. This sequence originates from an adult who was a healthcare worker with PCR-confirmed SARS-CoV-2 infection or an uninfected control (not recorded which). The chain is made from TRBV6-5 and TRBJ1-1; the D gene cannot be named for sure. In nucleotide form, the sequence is TGTGCCAGCAGTCGACCGGCAAAGCGGCTCACTGAAGCTTTCTTT. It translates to CASSRPAKRLTEAFF.